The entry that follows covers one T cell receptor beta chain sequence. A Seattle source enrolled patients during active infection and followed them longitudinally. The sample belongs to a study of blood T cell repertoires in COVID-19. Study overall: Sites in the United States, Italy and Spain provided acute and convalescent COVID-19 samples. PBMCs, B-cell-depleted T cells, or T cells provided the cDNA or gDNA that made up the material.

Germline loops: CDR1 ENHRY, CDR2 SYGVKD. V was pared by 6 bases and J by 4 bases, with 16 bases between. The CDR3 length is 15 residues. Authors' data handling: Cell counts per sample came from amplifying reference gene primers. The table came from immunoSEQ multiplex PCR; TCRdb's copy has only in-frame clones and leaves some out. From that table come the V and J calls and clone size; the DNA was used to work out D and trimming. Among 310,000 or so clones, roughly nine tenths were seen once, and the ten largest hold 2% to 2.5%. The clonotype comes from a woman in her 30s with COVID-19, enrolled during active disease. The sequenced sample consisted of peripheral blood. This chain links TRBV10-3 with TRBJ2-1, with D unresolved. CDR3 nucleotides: TGTGCCATCAGCCCAGAGACAACGCGATACAATGAGCAGTTCTTC. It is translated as CAISPETTRYNEQFF.